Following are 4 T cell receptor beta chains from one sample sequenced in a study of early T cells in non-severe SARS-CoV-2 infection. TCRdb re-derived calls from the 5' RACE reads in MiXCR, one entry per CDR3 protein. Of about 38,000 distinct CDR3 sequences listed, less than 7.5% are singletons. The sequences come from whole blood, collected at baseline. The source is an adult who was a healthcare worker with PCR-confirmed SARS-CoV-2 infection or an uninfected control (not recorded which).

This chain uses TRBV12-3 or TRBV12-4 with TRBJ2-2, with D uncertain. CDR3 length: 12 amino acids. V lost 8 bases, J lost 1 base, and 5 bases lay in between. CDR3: CASGRNTGELFF. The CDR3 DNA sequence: TGTGCCAGCGGAAGGAACACCGGGGAGCTGTTTTTT.

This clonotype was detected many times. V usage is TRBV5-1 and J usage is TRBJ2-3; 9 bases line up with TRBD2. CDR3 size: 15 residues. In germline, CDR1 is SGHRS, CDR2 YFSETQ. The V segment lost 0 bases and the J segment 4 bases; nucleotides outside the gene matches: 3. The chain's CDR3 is CASSLGLAVSDTQYF. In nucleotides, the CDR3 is TGCGCCAGCAGCTTGGGACTAGCGGTCTCAGATACGCAGTATTTT.

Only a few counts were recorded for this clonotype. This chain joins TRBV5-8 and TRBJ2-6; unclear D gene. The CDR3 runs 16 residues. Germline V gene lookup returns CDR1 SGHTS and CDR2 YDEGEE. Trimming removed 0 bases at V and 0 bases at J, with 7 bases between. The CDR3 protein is CASSLEAGSGANVLTF. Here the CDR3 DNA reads TGTGCCAGCAGCTTGGAGGCCGGCTCTGGGGCCAACGTCCTGACTTTC.

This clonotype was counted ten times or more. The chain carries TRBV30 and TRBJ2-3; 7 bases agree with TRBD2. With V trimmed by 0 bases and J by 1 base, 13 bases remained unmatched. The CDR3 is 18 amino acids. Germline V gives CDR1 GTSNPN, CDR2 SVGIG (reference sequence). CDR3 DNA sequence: TGTGCCTGGAGTGTATTTGCGGGAGATTTTAGGGGCACAGATACGCAGTATTTT. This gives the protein CAWSVFAGDFRGTDTQYF.